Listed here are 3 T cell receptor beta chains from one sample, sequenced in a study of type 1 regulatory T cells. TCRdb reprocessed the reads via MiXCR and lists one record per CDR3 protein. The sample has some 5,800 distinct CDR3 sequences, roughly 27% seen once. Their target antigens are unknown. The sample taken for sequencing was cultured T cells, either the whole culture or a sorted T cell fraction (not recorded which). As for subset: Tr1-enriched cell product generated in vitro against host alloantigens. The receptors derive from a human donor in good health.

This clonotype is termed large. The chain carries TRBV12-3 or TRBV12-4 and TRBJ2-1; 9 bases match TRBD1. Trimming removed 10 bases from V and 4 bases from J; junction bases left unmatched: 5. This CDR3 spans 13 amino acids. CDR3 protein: CATRDREYNEQFF. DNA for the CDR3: TGTGCCACCCGGGACAGGGAGTACAATGAGCAGTTCTTC.

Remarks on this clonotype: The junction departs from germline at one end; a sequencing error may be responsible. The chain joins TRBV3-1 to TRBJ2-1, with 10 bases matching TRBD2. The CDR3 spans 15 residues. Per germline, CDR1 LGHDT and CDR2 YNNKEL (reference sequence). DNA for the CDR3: TGTGCCAGCACCCAACTAGCGGGACTTCCCAGTGAGCAGTTCTTC. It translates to CASTQLAGLPSEQFF.

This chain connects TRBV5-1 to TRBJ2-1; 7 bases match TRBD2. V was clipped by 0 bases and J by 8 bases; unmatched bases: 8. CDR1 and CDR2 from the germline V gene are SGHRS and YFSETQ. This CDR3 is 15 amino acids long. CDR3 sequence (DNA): TGCGCCAGCAGCTTGGCCCCAAGCGGGAAGGATGAGCAGTTCTTC. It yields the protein CASSLAPSGKDEQFF.